The 19 T cell receptor beta chains below all came from one sample that was sequenced in a study of OX40 agonist ivuxolimab in advanced cancers. The table came from immunoSEQ multiplex PCR; TCRdb's copy has only in-frame clones and leaves some out. Of about 68,000 clones in the sample, 70% to 90% are singletons; the top ten hold about 0.68%. Sequencing used CD4+ or CD8+ T cells sorted from blood, obtained in a trial of the OX40 agonist ivuxolimab. The receptors shown here come from an adult with an advanced solid tumor such as melanoma, head and neck, liver or kidney cancer.

The chain uses TRBV2 and TRBJ1-2; D not certain. The CDR3 covers 12 residues. V lost 6 bases and J lost 3, with 8 bases in between. CDR1 is SNHLY and CDR2 is FYNNEI in the germline V gene. In DNA form, the CDR3 reads TGTGCCAGCAGATCCGACTACTATGGCTACACCTTC. Residues: CASRSDYYGYTF.

This chain uses TRBV6-5 with TRBJ2-7; D possibly matches TRBD1 or TRBD2 (5 bases each). Germline CDR1 reads MNHEY; CDR2 reads SVGAGI. The CDR3 spans 14 residues. The V gene lost 6 bases and the J gene lost 2 bases, with 14 bases spanning the gap. In DNA form, the CDR3 reads TGTGCCAGCAGATTTCCCGGGACCACCTACGAGCAGTACTTC. It is translated as CASRFPGTTYEQYF.

This chain connects TRBV6-5 to TRBJ1-1, with TRBD1 identical over 9 bases. CDR3 length equals 14 residues. Trimming removed 5 bases from V and 2 bases from J; junction bases left unmatched: 3. Germline V CDR1 and CDR2: MNHEY, SVGAGI. The CDR3 coding sequence is TGTGCCAGCAGTAAGGGACAGGGAAACACTGAAGCTTTCTTT. Translation: CASSKGQGNTEAFF.

This clone was counted once. V gene TRBV6-1 combines with J gene TRBJ2-1, with 10 bases identical to TRBD1. Germline assignment: CDR1 MNHNS and CDR2 SASEGT. V lost 10 bases, J lost 5 bases, and 11 bases stayed unmatched. This CDR3 has 15 residues. The CDR3 is CATQESGQGDNEQFF. CDR3 DNA: TGTGCCACCCAGGAGTCTGGACAGGGGGACAATGAGCAGTTCTTC.

This clone was counted once. The chain combines TRBV7-3 with TRBJ2-7; TRBD1 is a possible D gene (6 bases). Germline V gene lookup returns CDR1 SGHTA and CDR2 FQGTGA. Between the trimmed V and J ends, which lost 2 bases and 3 bases, there was a span of 8 bases. This CDR3 is built from 13 residues. CDR3 in amino acids: CASSLEGGYEQYF. CDR3 DNA sequence: TGTGCCAGCAGCTTAGAAGGGGGCTACGAGCAGTACTTC.

The J gene is TRBJ2-2, the V gene TRBV30; 7 bases agree with TRBD1. Germline loops: CDR1 GTSNPN, CDR2 SVGIG (reference sequence). With 3 bases clipped from V and 5 bases from J, the junction kept 6 bases outside the gene matches. This CDR3 spans 14 amino acids. The DNA of the CDR3 is TGTGCCTGGAGACCGACAGGGCGAACCGGGGAGCTGTTTTTT. It translates to CAWRPTGRTGELFF.

This rearrangement joins TRBV7-2 to TRBJ2-4; D unresolved. The CDR3 totals 13 residues. CDR1 and CDR2 from the germline V gene are SGHTA and FQGNSA. The V end lost 1 base, the J end lost 7 bases, and 8 bases lay between the germline ends. The CDR3 coding sequence is TGTGCCAGCAGCTTAGTTGGGTTGAACATTCAGTACTTC. Protein sequence: CASSLVGLNIQYF.

J is TRBJ2-5 and V is TRBV9; 9 nucleotides line up with TRBD2. Germline trimming cut 4 bases from V and 5 bases from J; bases unmatched to any gene: 12. Germline V gene data show CDR1 as SGDLS and CDR2 as YYNGEE. The CDR3 length is 16 residues. The CDR3 nucleotides are TGTGCCAGCAGCAACCACGGTAGCGGGGGTGTTGAGACCCAGTACTTC. Protein: CASSNHGSGGVETQYF.

This chain connects TRBV7-9 to TRBJ2-1, with TRBD1 as a possible D gene (7 bases). The germline CDR1 and CDR2 sequences are SEHNR and FQNEAQ (reference sequence). V was pared by 7 bases and J by 4 bases, with 14 bases between. The CDR3 covers 14 residues. Written as DNA, the CDR3 is TGTGCCAGCACCCCCCAGGGGGGATACAATGAGCAGTTCTTC. Its translation is CASTPQGGYNEQFF.

V is TRBV7-3 and J is TRBJ1-3; maybe TRBD1 (5 bases). Germline lookup yields CDR1 SGHTA and CDR2 FQGTGA. Between the trimmed V and J ends, which lost 4 bases and 0 bases, there was a span of 7 bases. The length of the CDR3 is 14 residues. CDR3 residues: CASSSGSSGNTIYF. In nucleotides, the CDR3 is TGTGCCAGCAGCTCAGGGAGCTCTGGAAACACCATATATTTT. Drawing the rest from reference TRBV7-3 and TRBJ1-3, the complete variable domain is GAGVSQTPSNKVTEKGKYVELRCDPISGHTALYWYRQSLGQGPEFLIYFQGTGAADDSGLPNDRFFAVRPEGSVSTLKIQRTERGDSAVYLCASSSGSSGNTIYFGEGSWLTVV.

The chain has TRBV4-3 and TRBJ1-4, with 8 bases that match TRBD1. Per germline, CDR1 LGHNA and CDR2 YSLEER. The CDR3 has 15 residues. V lost 1 base, J lost 8 bases, and 6 bases stayed unmatched. The CDR3 loop reads CASSQVAGGGEKLFF. The DNA of the CDR3 is TGCGCCAGCAGCCAAGTTGCAGGGGGCGGAGAAAAACTGTTTTTT.

This chain connects TRBV4-3 to TRBJ2-7, with D perhaps TRBD1 or TRBD2 (6 bases each). Germline loops: CDR1 LGHNA, CDR2 YSLEER. Trimming shortened V by 1 base and J by 4 bases, and 23 bases separated the two germline ends. The CDR3 totals 18 residues. CDR3 nucleotide sequence: TGCGCCAGCAGCCAAGGGGTATGGGGGGCCGGAGGAGTATACGAGCAGTACTTC. It specifies CASSQGVWGAGGVYEQYF.

V gene TRBV18 combines with J gene TRBJ2-6; tentative D call: TRBD1 (6 bases). Germline V gene sequence: CDR1 KGHSH, CDR2 LQKENI. V was trimmed by 6 bases and J by 0 bases, leaving 15 bases between them. The length of the CDR3 is 17 residues. The CDR3 bases are TGTGCCAGCTCCACGCAGGGACATAACTCTGGGGCCAACGTCCTGACTTTC. As protein: CASSTQGHNSGANVLTF.

The chain carries TRBV7-9 and TRBJ2-7; D gene ambiguous. Trimming shortened V by 2 bases and J by 2 bases, and 1 base separated the two germline ends. CDR1 and CDR2 (germline): SEHNR, FQNEAQ (reference sequence). The CDR3 has 11 amino acids. The CDR3 here is CASSLTYEQYF. The DNA for the CDR3 is TGTGCCAGCAGCTTAACCTACGAGCAGTACTTC.

This rearrangement joins TRBV6-6 to TRBJ1-5, with D hard to call. Germline values: CDR1 MNHNY, CDR2 SVGAGI (reference sequence). CDR3 size: 13 residues. With 1 base removed from V and 6 bases from J, the gap between germline ends came to 7 bases. CDR3 nucleotide sequence: TGTGCCAGCAGTTACTGGGGTACTCAGCCCCAGCATTTT. The encoded protein is CASSYWGTQPQHF.

The chain recombines TRBV7-2 with TRBJ1-1; D unclear. The CDR3 has 13 residues. CDR1 SGHTA and CDR2 FQGNSA come from the germline V gene. V was shortened by 1 base and J by 1 base, with 4 bases between the two germline ends. This CDR3 reads CASSLERNTEAFF. The DNA of the CDR3 is TGTGCCAGCAGCTTAGAACGGAACACTGAAGCTTTCTTT.

As concerns this clone: The identical CDR3 is also encoded by other nucleotide sequences in the sample. The chain joins TRBV29-1 to TRBJ2-3; D assignment may be TRBD1 or TRBD2 (6 bases each). V dropped 4 bases and J dropped 5 bases, with 13 bases sitting between them. CDR3 length equals 13 residues. CDR1 is SQVTM, CDR2 ANQGSEA, per germline. The CDR3 bases are TGCAGCGTTGTGGGGGGCGCGGTAGATACGCAGTATTTT. Translating gives CSVVGGAVDTQYF.

This chain links TRBV19 with TRBJ1-4; 8 bases match TRBD1. CDR3 length equals 13 residues. Germline V CDR1 and CDR2: LNHDA, SQIVND (reference sequence). The trim removed 7 bases at V and 7 bases at J, leaving 5 bases unmatched. CDR3 DNA sequence: TGTGCCAGTAACAGGGGGGCAAGTGAAAAACTGTTTTTT. Protein sequence: CASNRGASEKLFF.

J is TRBJ2-5 and V is TRBV4-2; the D is unclear. Trimming stripped 0 bases from V and 5 bases from J, with 1 base between. This CDR3 has 11 amino acids. The germline V gene encodes CDR1 LGHNA and CDR2 YNFKEQ. In DNA form, the CDR3 reads TGTGCCAGCAGCCAAGATGAGACCCAGTACTTC. It is translated as CASSQDETQYF.